These 15 T cell receptor beta chains came from one sample sequenced in a study of shared clonotypes between healthy human individuals. Here immunoSEQ multiplex PCR was the method, and the copy in TCRdb shows in-frame clones only, minus some. The data contain some 240,000 clones, about 65% of them singletons. The sequenced sample consisted of memory CD4+ T cells sorted from blood. The subset: CD45RA-negative fraction. These receptors originate from a man between 25 and 39 years old in good health.

J is TRBJ2-7 and V is TRBV5-4; D not certain. Germline V gives CDR1 SGHNT, CDR2 YYREEE (reference sequence). The CDR3 sequence is 13 residues long. Trimming took 4 bases from V and 0 from J, leaving 8 bases between them. The CDR3: CASSPQNSYEQYF. As DNA, the CDR3 is TGTGCCAGCAGCCCTCAAAACTCCTACGAGCAGTACTTC.

This clone was recorded once. The sample has other DNA sequences that encode this CDR3 too. This rearrangement joins TRBV5-1 to TRBJ1-1; the D gene is possibly TRBD1 (6 bases). From germline, CDR1 is SGHRS and CDR2 YFSETQ. The CDR3 extends over 14 amino acids. V was shortened by 4 bases and J by 11 bases, with 21 bases between the two germline ends. The CDR3 DNA follows: TGCGCCAGCAGCCCACAGTGGGCCGGACAGCAGGCTTTCTTT. Residues: CASSPQWAGQQAFF.

The chain joins TRBV5-1 to TRBJ2-7; unclear D gene. The CDR3 has 14 residues. V lost 3 bases and J 2 bases, leaving 12 bases between the germline ends. CDR1 and CDR2 from the germline V gene are SGHRS and YFSETQ. The CDR3 DNA reads TGCGCCAGCAGCTCCGGCAGTCAGGCCTACGAGCAGTACTTC. It encodes CASSSGSQAYEQYF.

The chain carries TRBV7-9 and TRBJ2-2; 10 positions agree with TRBD1. The CDR3 extends over 16 amino acids. J gave up 2 bases and V 5 bases, and 5 bases lay outside the gene matches. Germline loops: CDR1 SEHNR, CDR2 FQNEAQ (reference sequence). CDR3 nucleotide sequence: TGTGCCAGCAGCCCTCGGGACAGGGGAAACACCGGGGAGCTGTTTTTT. It codes for CASSPRDRGNTGELFF.

This clone has just one count. The genes are TRBV6-6 and TRBJ2-1; possibly TRBD2 for D (5 bases). This CDR3 is 14 amino acids long. The V gene's germline CDR1 is MNHNY and CDR2 SVGAGI (reference sequence). Trimming removed 0 bases at V and 3 bases at J, with 6 bases between. This chain's CDR3 is CASSYSGLYNEQFF. For the CDR3, the DNA is TGTGCCAGCAGTTACTCAGGACTCTACAATGAGCAGTTCTTC.

The chain recombines TRBV11-2 with TRBJ2-7, with 7 bases aligning to TRBD2. J gave up 0 bases and V 0 bases, and 11 bases lay outside the gene matches. The CDR3 runs 18 residues. Germline CDR1 is SGHAT and CDR2 is FQNNGV. The CDR3 reads CASSLDHLGAGTSYEQYF. CDR3 DNA sequence: TGTGCCAGCAGCTTAGATCATTTGGGAGCGGGGACCTCCTACGAGCAGTACTTC.

The chain has TRBV29-1 and TRBJ2-5; no firm D call. Germline CDR1 reads SQVTM; CDR2 reads ANQGSEA. The V end was cut by 1 base, the J end by 5 bases, with 11 bases between. The CDR3 loop spans 13 amino acids. The CDR3 loop reads CSVEVDLGETQYF. The CDR3 DNA follows: TGCAGCGTTGAAGTCGACCTCGGGGAGACCCAGTACTTC.

This clone was recorded a few times. This chain connects TRBV5-8 to TRBJ2-1; 9 nucleotides match TRBD2. The CDR3 is 15 residues long. CDR1 and CDR2 (germline): SGHTS, YDEGEE. J was trimmed by 6 bases and V by 0 bases; bases with no gene match: 4. The CDR3 reads CASSLELAGFNEQFF. As DNA, the CDR3 is TGTGCCAGCAGCTTGGAGCTAGCGGGATTCAATGAGCAGTTCTTC. Full variable domain (remainder filled in from reference TRBV5-8 and TRBJ2-1): EAGVTQSPTHLIKTRGQQATLRCSPISGHTSVYWYQQALGLGLQFLLWYDEGEERNRGNFPPRFSGRQFPNYSSELNVNALELEDSALYLCASSLELAGFNEQFFGPGTRLTVL.

This clone has at least ten counts. Other DNA sequences of this sample code for an identical CDR3. The chain employs TRBV7-9 and TRBJ2-3; D unclear. The V and J ends lost 2 bases and 4 bases respectively, with 10 bases between them. Germline CDR1 SEHNR, CDR2 FQNEAQ (reference sequence). The CDR3 is 14 residues long. CDR3 sequence reads: CASSLSQPADTQYF. The DNA for the CDR3 is TGTGCCAGCAGCTTATCTCAGCCGGCAGATACGCAGTATTTT.

This chain links TRBV27 with TRBJ1-2; a weak D match, TRBD1 (6 bases). Trimming stripped 5 bases from V and 4 bases from J, with 11 bases between. Germline lookup yields CDR1 MNHEY and CDR2 SMNVEV (reference sequence). CDR3 size: 13 residues. The CDR3 DNA reads TGTGCCAGCAGTATGACGGACAGCTATGGCTACACCTTC. Its translation is CASSMTDSYGYTF.

This clone was found a few times. The V call is TRBV7-3, the J call TRBJ2-3; unclear D gene. The V gene lost 1 base and the J gene lost 3 bases, with 11 bases spanning the gap. CDR3 length: 15 residues. Looked up from germline, CDR1 is SGHTA and CDR2 is FQGTGA. The CDR3 coding sequence is TGTGCCAGCAGCTTAAGTACGGTTGGGACAGATACGCAGTATTTT. This sequence encodes CASSLSTVGTDTQYF.

The chain uses TRBV10-2 and TRBJ2-7, with D perhaps being TRBD1 or TRBD2 (5 bases each). CDR1 and CDR2 (germline): WSHSY, SAAADI. With 6 bases removed from V and 7 bases from J, the gap between germline ends came to 13 bases. This CDR3 has 12 amino acids. DNA for the CDR3: TGCGCCAGCAGGGGGGACCCGGGGGAGCAGTACTTC. Amino acid sequence: CASRGDPGEQYF.

The V call is TRBV29-1, the J call TRBJ1-3; D is uncertain. CDR3 length: 13 amino acids. The germline V and J ends were trimmed by 5 bases and 1 base, with 9 bases remaining between them. Per germline, CDR1 SQVTM and CDR2 ANQGSEA. CDR3 sequence reads: CSVWGVSGNTIYF. DNA of the CDR3: TGCAGCGTTTGGGGAGTTTCTGGAAACACCATATATTTT.

The V and J genes are TRBV18 and TRBJ2-1, with 9 bases matching TRBD2. The trim removed 3 bases at V and 6 bases at J, leaving 9 bases unmatched. The CDR3 is 16 amino acids. CDR1 is KGHSH and CDR2 is LQKENI in the germline V gene. The CDR3 DNA reads TGTGCCAGCTCACCCGGGCAGCGGGAGGTTACCAATGAGCAGTTCTTC. Protein: CASSPGQREVTNEQFF.

The chain combines TRBV15 with TRBJ2-7; a possible D gene is TRBD1 (5 bases). CDR3 length: 14 amino acids. Trimming shortened V by 3 bases and J by 3 bases, and 12 bases separated the two germline ends. Germline CDR1 and CDR2: LNHNV and YYDKDF (reference sequence). CDR3 loop: CATSSQGVSYEQYF. The DNA for the CDR3 is TGTGCCACCAGCAGCCAGGGCGTGAGCTACGAGCAGTACTTC. Full variable domain (missing parts from reference TRBV15 and TRBJ2-7): DAMVIQNPRYQVTQFGKPVTLSCSQTLNHNVMYWYQQKSSQAPKLLFHYYDKDFNNEADTPDNFQSRRPNTSFCFLDIRSPGLGDTAMYLCATSSQGVSYEQYFGPGTRLTVT.